The subject of this entry is one T cell receptor (beta chain). No antigen is known for it. This CDR3 is built from 15 residues. Germline lookup yields CDR1 MDHEN and CDR2 SYDVKM. The V end was cut by 4 bases, the J end by 8 bases, with 15 bases between. Constant-region reverse primers amplified full-length variable regions, followed by semi-nested Nested Universal Primer A PCR. One entry per CDR3 protein, called by TCRdb with MiXCR from the 5' RACE reads. The sample holds approximately 30,000 distinct CDR3 sequences, around 22% seen once. Findings of the study overall: The larger-cohort validation was restricted to a single TCR beta V-J rearrangement rather than whole repertoires. Tumor-infiltrating Treg TCR alpha and beta sequences overlapped most with tumor naive CD4+ T cells, then blood naive.

Memory CD4+ T cells were sorted as CD4+CD45RO+CD25- cells. This chain links TRBV28 with TRBJ1-6, with D possibly TRBD1 on 5 matching bases. The clonotype comes from a female donor with breast cancer. The sequenced sample consisted of memory CD4+ T cells sorted from blood. As to subset: memory CD4+ T cells, CD4+CD45RO+CD25-. The CDR3, as DNA: TGTGCCAGCAGTTGGGGTCTCCCGGGGGATTCACCCCTCCACTTT. As protein: CASSWGLPGDSPLHF.